A selection of T cell receptor beta chains follows, all from one sample in a study of breast tumors, draining lymph nodes, adjacent tissues. A single record per CDR3 protein comes from TCRdb applying MiXCR to the multiplex PCR reads. The table includes 200,000 or so distinct CDR3 sequences, 31% detected once. Sequenced material: axillary lymph node tissue. All receptors come from a female donor with breast cancer. Some clones in this sample may be carry-over from other donors' samples. The CDR3 runs from the conserved cysteine through the conserved F or W. A D gene is named only where the DNA matches it firmly. Clone sizes are given selectively: once, few, many, or a class where the clone is expanded.

V gene	D gene	J gene	clone size	CDR3 protein	CDR3 DNA
TRBV19	.	TRBJ2-6	many	CASREAQSGANVLTF	TGTGCCAGTAGGGAAGCCCAATCTGGGGCCAACGTCCTGACTTTC
TRBV6-4	.	TRBJ2-7	many	CASRGESYEQYF	TGTGCCAGCAGGGGGGAGTCCTACGAGCAGTACTTC
TRBV27	.	TRBJ2-2	many	CASSFAQTGELFF	TGTGCCAGCAGTTTTGCCCAGACCGGGGAGCTGTTTTTT
TRBV2	TRBD1	TRBJ2-3	.	CASTLDRVHPDTQYF	TGTGCCAGCACCCTGGACAGGGTCCACCCAGATACGCAGTATTTT
TRBV11-3	TRBD2	TRBJ2-5	.	CASSTSSGGETQYF	TGTGCCAGCAGCACCAGTAGCGGGGGTGAGACCCAGTACTTC
TRBV18	.	TRBJ1-6	many	CASSPRGSDNSPLHF	TGTGCCAGCTCACCAAGAGGTTCTGATAATTCACCCCTCCACTTT
TRBV5-8	.	TRBJ2-3	many	CASSLGMNTDTQYF	TGTGCCAGCAGCTTGGGGATGAACACAGATACGCAGTATTTT
TRBV6-4	TRBD1	TRBJ1-2	.	CASSDSRPGGDGYTF	TGTGCCAGCAGTGACTCCCGGCCAGGGGGAGATGGCTACACCTTC
TRBV29-1	TRBD1	TRBJ1-2	.	CRQGQGGHGYTF	TGCAGGCAAGGACAGGGGGGCCACGGCTACACCTTC
TRBV20-1	.	TRBJ2-5	many	CSAWDTSETQYF	TGCAGTGCTTGGGACACATCAGAGACCCAGTACTTC
TRBV20-1	.	TRBJ2-1	many	CSASEGGDEQFF	TGCAGTGCTAGTGAGGGTGGGGATGAGCAGTTCTTC
TRBV5-5	TRBD2	TRBJ2-1	many	CASSYETSESYNEQFF	TGTGCCAGCAGCTACGAGACTAGCGAATCCTACAATGAGCAGTTCTTC
TRBV6-1	TRBD1	TRBJ2-1	few	CASSPPGQGVGNEQFF	TGTGCCAGCAGTCCCCCGGGACAGGGAGTAGGCAATGAGCAGTTCTTC
TRBV3-1	.	TRBJ2-5	.	CASSQGGGQETQYF	TGTGCCAGCAGCCAAGGGGGAGGACAAGAGACCCAGTACTTC
TRBV5-1	TRBD2	TRBJ2-5	once	CVSSTSGTSGGRETQYF	TGCGTCAGCAGCACTTCCGGGACTAGCGGGGGACGAGAGACCCAGTACTTC
TRBV24-1	.	TRBJ1-2	many	CATSDGGRNWHF	TGTGCCACCAGTGATGGGGGACGGAACTGGCACTTC
TRBV4-1	TRBD1	TRBJ1-5	many	CASSQPRQGVNQPQHF	TGCGCCAGCAGCCAACCTAGACAGGGGGTGAATCAGCCCCAGCATTTT
TRBV20-1	TRBD1	TRBJ2-5	.	CSARTMTGGSGQYF	TGCAGTGCTAGAACAATGACAGGGGGGTCCGGGCAGTACTTC
TRBV9	.	TRBJ1-3	many	CASSGGAGNTIYF	TGTGCCAGCAGCGGAGGGGCTGGAAACACCATATATTTT
TRBV7-2	TRBD2	TRBJ2-5	many	CASSESGRAWETQYF	TGTGCCAGCAGCGAGAGCGGGAGGGCCTGGGAGACCCAGTACTTC
TRBV7-8	TRBD2	TRBJ2-1	many	CASSPDGGVPNEQFF	TGTGCCAGCAGCCCTGATGGGGGGGTTCCCAATGAGCAGTTCTTC
TRBV6-2/TRBV6-3	TRBD1	TRBJ2-2	few	CASSYSTGGTGELFF	TGTGCCAGCAGTTACTCGACAGGGGGGACCGGGGAGCTGTTTTTT
TRBV7-9	.	TRBJ2-5	.	CASSLRRRGRAGQETQYF	TGTGCCAGCAGCTTAAGGCGGAGGGGGCGAGCGGGACAAGAGACCCAGTACTTC
TRBV7-2	.	TRBJ1-1	.	CASGSSGGVGTEAFF	TGTGCCAGCGGTTCGTCGGGGGGAGTAGGAACTGAAGCTTTCTTT
TRBV5-6	TRBD1	TRBJ1-6	many	CASSLQGNNSPLHF	TGTGCCAGCAGCTTACAGGGGAATAATTCACCCCTCCACTTT
TRBV7-2	.	TRBJ2-7	many	CASSTSAGEQYF	TGTGCCAGCAGTACGTCAGCCGGGGAGCAGTACTTC
TRBV7-9	TRBD2	TRBJ2-1	many	CASRFKAGGSSYNEQFF	TGTGCCAGCAGATTTAAAGCGGGGGGGAGCTCCTACAATGAGCAGTTCTTC
TRBV7-9	.	TRBJ1-2	many	CASSLGPGHGYTF	TGTGCCAGCAGCTTAGGGCCAGGGCATGGCTACACCTTC
TRBV15	TRBD1	TRBJ2-1	.	CATSRAGTGVYHNEQFF	TGTGCCACCAGCAGAGCCGGGACAGGGGTCTACCACAATGAGCAGTTCTTC
TRBV9	.	TRBJ2-2	.	CASSVGPQGCANTGELFF	TGTGCCAGCAGCGTAGGTCCCCAGGGCTGTGCGAACACCGGGGAGCTGTTTTTT
TRBV30	TRBD1	TRBJ2-3	.	CAWSARTGNEQYF	TGTGCCTGGAGTGCCCGGACAGGGAATGAGCAGTATTTT
TRBV6-6	.	TRBJ1-4	many	CASSLPGGGNEKLFF	TGTGCCAGCAGTCTCCCCGGGGGGGGCAATGAAAAACTGTTTTTT
TRBV5-1	.	TRBJ1-6	.	CASSLASGGPSPLHF	TGCGCCAGCAGCTTAGCCTCGGGGGGGCCATCACCCCTCCACTTT
TRBV6-1	.	TRBJ1-4	.	CASSVGPKLFF	TGTGCCAGCAGTGTTGGTCCAAAACTGTTTTTT
TRBV11-1	.	TRBJ1-5	few	CASSALPGPPQHF	TGTGCCAGCAGCGCCCTTCCGGGGCCGCCCCAGCATTTT
TRBV20-1	.	TRBJ2-3	many	CSASPLTYYGDTQYF	TGCAGTGCTTCTCCCCTTACCTATTATGGAGATACGCAGTATTTT
TRBV19	TRBD1	TRBJ1-3	.	CASNPGTALYGYTIYF	TGTGCCAGTAATCCCGGGACAGCCCTCTATGGCTACACCATATATTTT
TRBV20-1	.	TRBJ1-2	once	CSANNAIGGISGLYGYTF	TGCAGTGCTAATAACGCAATTGGAGGCATCTCCGGGCTCTATGGCTACACCTTC
TRBV12-3/TRBV12-4	.	TRBJ1-6	many	CASSFGGSYNSPLHF	TGTGCCAGCAGTTTCGGGGGTTCCTATAATTCACCCCTCCACTTT
TRBV24-1	TRBD2	TRBJ2-1	.	CATRGGTSFFNEQFF	TGTGCCACCCGAGGGGGGACTAGCTTCTTCAATGAGCAGTTCTTC
TRBV5-8	TRBD2	TRBJ2-1	few	CASSLPSGDHNEQFF	TGTGCCAGCAGCTTGCCTAGCGGGGACCACAATGAGCAGTTCTTC
TRBV7-9	TRBD2	TRBJ2-7	many	CAGGLEASYEQYF	TGTGCCGGTGGACTAGAGGCCTCCTACGAGCAGTACTTC
TRBV25-1	.	TRBJ1-1	few	CASDPTVNTEAFF	TGTGCCAGCGACCCGACAGTAAACACTGAAGCTTTCTTT
TRBV30	TRBD1	TRBJ2-5	many	CAWSAQTGRQETQYF	TGTGCCTGGAGTGCCCAGACAGGGCGACAAGAGACCCAGTACTTC
TRBV20-1	.	TRBJ1-5	many	CSARDKKRGGNQPQHF	TGCAGTGCTAGAGATAAGAAACGGGGAGGCAATCAGCCCCAGCATTTT
TRBV2	.	TRBJ1-3	.	CASRPLAAGDSGNTIYF	TGTGCCAGCAGACCCCTAGCGGCCGGGGACTCTGGAAACACCATATATTTT
TRBV20-1	TRBD2	TRBJ2-5	.	CSARGPLSGGAPETQYF	TGCAGTGCTAGAGGACCCCTTAGCGGGGGGGCCCCAGAGACCCAGTACTTC
TRBV19	.	TRBJ1-3	.	CASTGEDMNTIYF	TGTGCCAGTACAGGAGAGGACATGAACACCATATATTTT
TRBV7-9	TRBD1	TRBJ1-4	.	CASSDLGQEKLFF	TGTGCCAGCAGCGACCTGGGACAGGAAAAACTGTTTTTT